This T cell receptor (beta chain) was identified in a study of blood T cells in healthy people across ages. The CDR3 spans 15 residues. V lost 7 bases and J lost 4; bases outside the gene matches: 8. The germline CDR1 and CDR2 sequences are MGHRA and YSYEKL. Through a sample-barcoded 5' primer and a J-beta primer mix, a second PCR was run for roughly 6 to 12 cycles. TCRdb fed the 5' RACE reads into MiXCR, producing one record per CDR3 protein. The sample has about a million distinct CDR3 sequences, around 54% seen once; the top ten hold about 21%. This clonotype originated in a woman aged 55-69 years in good health. The sequencing sample was made of blood. The chain employs TRBV4-1 and TRBJ2-1; 9 bases fit TRBD1. The CDR3 sequence: CASTATGGLYNEQFF. CDR3 coding DNA: TGCGCCAGCACCGCAACAGGGGGCCTTTACAATGAGCAGTTCTTC.